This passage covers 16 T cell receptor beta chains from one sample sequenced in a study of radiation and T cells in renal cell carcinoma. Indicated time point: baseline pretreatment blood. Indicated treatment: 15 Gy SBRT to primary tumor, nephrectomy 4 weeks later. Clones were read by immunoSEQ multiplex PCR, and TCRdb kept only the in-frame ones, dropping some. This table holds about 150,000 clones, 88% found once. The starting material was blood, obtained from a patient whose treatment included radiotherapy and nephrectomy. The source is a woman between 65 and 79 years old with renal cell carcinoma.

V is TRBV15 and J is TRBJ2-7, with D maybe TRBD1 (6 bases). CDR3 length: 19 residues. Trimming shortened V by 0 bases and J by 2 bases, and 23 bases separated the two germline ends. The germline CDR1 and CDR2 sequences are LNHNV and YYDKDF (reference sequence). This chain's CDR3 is CATSREHKWMDSAAYEQYF. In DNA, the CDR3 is TGTGCCACCAGCAGAGAACACAAATGGATGGACAGCGCCGCCTACGAGCAGTACTTC.

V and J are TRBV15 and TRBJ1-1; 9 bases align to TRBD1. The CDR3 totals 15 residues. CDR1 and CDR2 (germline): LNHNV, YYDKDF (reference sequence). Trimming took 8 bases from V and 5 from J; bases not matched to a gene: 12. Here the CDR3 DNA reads TGTGCCACCTTAACAGGGGGCGCGGGGTCGACTGAAGCTTTCTTT. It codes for CATLTGGAGSTEAFF.

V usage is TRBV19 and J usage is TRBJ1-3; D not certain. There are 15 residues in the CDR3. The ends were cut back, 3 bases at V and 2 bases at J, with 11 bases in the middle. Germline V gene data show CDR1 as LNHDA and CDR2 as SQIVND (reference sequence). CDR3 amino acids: CASSIGYGAGNTIYF. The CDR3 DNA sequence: TGTGCCAGTAGTATCGGATACGGGGCTGGAAACACCATATATTTT.

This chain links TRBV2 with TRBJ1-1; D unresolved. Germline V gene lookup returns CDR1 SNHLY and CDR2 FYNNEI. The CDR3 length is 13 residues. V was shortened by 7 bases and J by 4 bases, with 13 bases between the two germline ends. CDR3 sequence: CASTTRVGTEAFF. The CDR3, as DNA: TGTGCCAGCACCACAAGGGTAGGCACTGAAGCTTTCTTT.

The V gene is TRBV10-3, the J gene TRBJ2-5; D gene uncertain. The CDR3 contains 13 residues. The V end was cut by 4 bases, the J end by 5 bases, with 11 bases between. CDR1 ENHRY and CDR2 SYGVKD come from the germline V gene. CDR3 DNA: TGTGCCATCAGTGGGAATTATGGGGAGACCCAGTACTTC. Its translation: CAISGNYGETQYF.

This chain's CDR3 is CASSFGRGETQYF. CDR3 DNA sequence: TGTGCCAGCAGCTTCGGGCGGGGGGAGACCCAGTACTTC. The chain is built from TRBV7-2 and TRBJ2-5, with 7 bases lining up with TRBD2. The germline gives CDR1 SGHTA, CDR2 FQGNSA. Trimming at V came to 3 bases and at J to 5 bases, leaving 3 bases not matched to a gene. The CDR3 consists of 13 residues.

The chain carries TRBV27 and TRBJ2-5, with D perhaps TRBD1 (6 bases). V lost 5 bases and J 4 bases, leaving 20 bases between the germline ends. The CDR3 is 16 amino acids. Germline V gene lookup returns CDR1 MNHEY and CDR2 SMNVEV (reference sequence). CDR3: CASSNDRDIKLETQYF. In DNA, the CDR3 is TGTGCCAGCAGTAATGACCGGGACATCAAGTTAGAGACCCAGTACTTC.

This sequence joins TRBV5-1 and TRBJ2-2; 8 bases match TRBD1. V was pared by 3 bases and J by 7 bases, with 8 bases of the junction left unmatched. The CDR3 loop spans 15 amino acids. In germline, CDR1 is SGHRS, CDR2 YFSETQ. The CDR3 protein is CASSSDRVSGGELFF. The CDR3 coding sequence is TGCGCCAGCAGCTCGGACAGGGTTAGCGGCGGGGAGCTGTTTTTT.

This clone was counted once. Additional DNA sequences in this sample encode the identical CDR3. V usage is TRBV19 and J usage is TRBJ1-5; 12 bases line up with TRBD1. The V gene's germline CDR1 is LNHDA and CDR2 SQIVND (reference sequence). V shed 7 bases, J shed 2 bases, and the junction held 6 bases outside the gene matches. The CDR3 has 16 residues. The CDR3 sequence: CASTLGQGAGNQPQHF. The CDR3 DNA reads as TGTGCCAGTACCCTGGGACAGGGGGCGGGCAATCAGCCCCAGCATTTT. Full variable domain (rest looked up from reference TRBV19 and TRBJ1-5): DGGITQSPKYLFRKEGQNVTLSCEQNLNHDAMYWYRQDPGQGLRLIYYSQIVNDFQKGDIAEGYSVSREKKESFPLTVTSAQKNPTAFYLCASTLGQGAGNQPQHFGDGTRLSIL.

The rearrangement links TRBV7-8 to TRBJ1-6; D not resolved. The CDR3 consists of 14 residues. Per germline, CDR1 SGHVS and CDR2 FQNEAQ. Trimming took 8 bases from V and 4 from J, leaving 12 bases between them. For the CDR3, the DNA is TGTGCCAGCCACAACAACCGGTATAATTCACCCCTCCACTTT. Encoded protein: CASHNNRYNSPLHF.

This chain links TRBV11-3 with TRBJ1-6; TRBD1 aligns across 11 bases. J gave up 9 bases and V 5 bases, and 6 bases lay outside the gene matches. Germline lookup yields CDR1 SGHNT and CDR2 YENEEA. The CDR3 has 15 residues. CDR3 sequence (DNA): TGTGCCAGCAGCGACCGGGACAGGGGGTTTTCACCCCTCCACTTT. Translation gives CASSDRDRGFSPLHF.

The CDR3 here is CASSLQGYNSPLHF. The CDR3 bases are TGTGCCAGCAGCTTACAAGGTTATAATTCACCCCTCCACTTT. The gene calls are TRBV7-2 and TRBJ1-6; the D is unclear. Germline V CDR1 and CDR2: SGHTA, FQGNSA. The length of the CDR3 is 14 residues. V dropped 2 bases and J dropped 4 bases, with 6 bases sitting between them.

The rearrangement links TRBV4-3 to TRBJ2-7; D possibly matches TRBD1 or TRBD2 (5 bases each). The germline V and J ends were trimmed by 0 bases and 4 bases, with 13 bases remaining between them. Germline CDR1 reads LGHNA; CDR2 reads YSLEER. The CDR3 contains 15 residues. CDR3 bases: TGCGCCAGCAGCCAAGAGCTGGGGGTGGGTTACGAGCAGTACTTC. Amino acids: CASSQELGVGYEQYF.

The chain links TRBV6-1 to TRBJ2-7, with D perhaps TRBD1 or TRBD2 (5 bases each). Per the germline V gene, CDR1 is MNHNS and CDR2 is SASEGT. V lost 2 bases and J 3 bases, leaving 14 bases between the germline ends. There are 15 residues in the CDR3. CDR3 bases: TGTGCCAGCAGTGAAAGATGGGGGACGGACTACGAGCAGTACTTC. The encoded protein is CASSERWGTDYEQYF.

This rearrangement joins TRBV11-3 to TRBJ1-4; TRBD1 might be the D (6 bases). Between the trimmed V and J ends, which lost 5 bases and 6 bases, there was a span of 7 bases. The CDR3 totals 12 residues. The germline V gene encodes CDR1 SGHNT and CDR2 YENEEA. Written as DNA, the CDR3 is TGTGCCAGCAGCAGGGGGGATGAAAAACTGTTTTTT. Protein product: CASSRGDEKLFF.

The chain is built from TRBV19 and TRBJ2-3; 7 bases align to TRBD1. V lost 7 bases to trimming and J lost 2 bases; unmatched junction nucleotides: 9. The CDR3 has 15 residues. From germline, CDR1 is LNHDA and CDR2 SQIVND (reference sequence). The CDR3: CASTSGQDLTDTQYF. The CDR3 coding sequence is TGTGCCAGTACTTCTGGACAGGACCTCACAGATACGCAGTATTTT.